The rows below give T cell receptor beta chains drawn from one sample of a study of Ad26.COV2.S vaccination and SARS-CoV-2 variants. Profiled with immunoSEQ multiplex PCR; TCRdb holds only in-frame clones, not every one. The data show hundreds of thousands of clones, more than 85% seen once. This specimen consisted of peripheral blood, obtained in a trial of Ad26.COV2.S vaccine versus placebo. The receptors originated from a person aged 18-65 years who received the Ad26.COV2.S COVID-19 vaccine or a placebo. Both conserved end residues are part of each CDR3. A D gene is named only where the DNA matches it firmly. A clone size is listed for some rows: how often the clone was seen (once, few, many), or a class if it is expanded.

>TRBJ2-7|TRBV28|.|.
CASSLLASEQYF
TGTGCCAGCAGTTTACTTGCTTCCGAGCAGTACTTC
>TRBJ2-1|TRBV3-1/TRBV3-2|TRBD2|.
CASSQAPGGIHNEQFF
TGTGCCAGCAGCCAAGCGCCGGGGGGAATCCACAATGAGCAGTTCTTC
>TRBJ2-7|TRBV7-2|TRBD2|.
CASSLAGGGYEQYF
TGTGCCAGCAGCTTAGCGGGGGGAGGGTACGAGCAGTACTTC
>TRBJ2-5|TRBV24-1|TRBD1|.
CATSETGTGGWQTQYF
TGTGCCACCAGTGAAACCGGGACAGGGGGTTGGCAGACCCAGTACTTC
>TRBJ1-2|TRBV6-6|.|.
CASSPGYGYTF
TGTGCCAGCAGTCCCGGTTATGGCTACACCTTC
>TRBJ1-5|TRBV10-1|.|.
CASSRPVPPLSNQPQHF
TGCGCCAGCAGTCGCCCGGTCCCGCCGCTAAGCAATCAGCCCCAGCATTTT
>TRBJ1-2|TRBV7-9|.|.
CASSTRNIQNGYTF
TGTGCCAGCAGCACCCGAAATATCCAAAATGGCTACACCTTC
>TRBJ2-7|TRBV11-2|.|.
CASSLDHEEYEQYF
TGTGCCAGCAGCTTAGATCATGAGGAATACGAGCAGTACTTC
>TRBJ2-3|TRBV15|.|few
CATSRDGRDTQYF
TGTGCCACCAGCAGAGACGGGAGAGATACGCAGTATTTT
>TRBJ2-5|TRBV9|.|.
CASSVGGLETQYF
TGTGCCAGCAGCGTAGGAGGGCTGGAGACCCAGTACTTC
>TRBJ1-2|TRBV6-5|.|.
CASSLGSPYGYTF
TGTGCCAGCAGCCTGGGATCTCCATATGGCTACACCTTC
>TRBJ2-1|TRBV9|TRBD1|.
CASSVGPGQTYNEQFF
TGTGCCAGCAGCGTAGGTCCGGGACAGACCTACAATGAGCAGTTCTTC
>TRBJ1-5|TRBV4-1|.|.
CASSQGLNSNQPQHF
TGCGCCAGCAGCCAAGGCCTTAATAGCAATCAGCCCCAGCATTTT
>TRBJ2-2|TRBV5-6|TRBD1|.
CASSQTGQPGELFF
TGTGCCAGCAGCCAGACAGGGCAGCCCGGGGAGCTGTTTTTT
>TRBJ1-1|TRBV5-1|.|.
CASSGGTVNTEAFF
TGCGCCAGCAGCGGCGGGACGGTGAACACTGAAGCTTTCTTT
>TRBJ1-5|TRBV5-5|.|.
CASSLSPGGINQPQHF
TGTGCCAGCAGCTTGAGCCCCGGGGGCATCAATCAGCCCCAGCATTTT
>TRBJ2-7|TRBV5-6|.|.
CASSLTGITYEQYF
TGTGCCAGCAGCTTGACGGGGATAACGTACGAGCAGTACTTC
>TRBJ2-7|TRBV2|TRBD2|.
CASSISGRDYEQYF
TGTGCCAGCAGCATTAGCGGGAGGGATTACGAGCAGTACTTC
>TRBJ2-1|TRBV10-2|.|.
CASAQNTENEQFF
TGCGCCAGCGCTCAAAATACGGAGAATGAGCAGTTCTTC
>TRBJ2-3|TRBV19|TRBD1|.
CAFKDRVFSTDTQYF
TGTGCCTTCAAGGACAGGGTCTTTAGCACAGATACGCAGTATTTT
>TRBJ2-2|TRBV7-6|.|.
CASSPEDTGELFF
TGTGCCAGCAGCCCAGAGGACACCGGGGAGCTGTTTTTT
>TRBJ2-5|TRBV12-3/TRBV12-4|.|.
CASSRGGQETQYF
TGTGCCAGCAGTCGAGGGGGGCAAGAGACCCAGTACTTC
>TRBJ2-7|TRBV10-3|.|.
CAISVGQDFGEQYF
TGTGCCATCAGTGTTGGTCAGGACTTCGGGGAGCAGTACTTC
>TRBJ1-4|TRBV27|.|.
CASSLSGQNEKLFF
TGTGCCAGCAGTTTATCTGGACAGAATGAAAAACTGTTTTTT
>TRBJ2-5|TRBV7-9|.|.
CASSLTVLETQYF
TGTGCCAGCAGCTTAACCGTTTTGGAGACCCAGTACTTC